The 7 T cell receptor beta chains in this list originate from one sample, sequenced in a study of T cell responses to AZD1222 COVID-19 vaccine. Here immunoSEQ multiplex PCR was the method, and the copy in TCRdb shows in-frame clones only, minus some. Of some 180,000 clones listed, 85% to 95% are singletons. The sequences come from peripheral blood, collected on day 0 of AZD1222 vaccination. The receptors were gathered from an adult in good health.

This clone was seen a few times. This sequence joins TRBV7-8 and TRBJ2-7; D is unresolved. CDR1 SGHVS and CDR2 FQNEAQ come from the germline V gene. CDR3 size: 12 residues. The ends were cut back, 5 bases at V and 3 bases at J, with 8 bases in the middle. The CDR3 DNA is TGTGCCAGCAGCCGGTCCGGCTACGAGCAGTACTTC. This sequence encodes CASSRSGYEQYF.

The chain employs TRBV6-2 or TRBV6-3 and TRBJ2-7, with D uncertain. This CDR3 is built from 13 residues. V was trimmed by 2 bases and J by 4 bases, leaving 9 bases between them. CDR1 and CDR2 (germline): MNHEY, SVGEGT. CDR3 region: CASSYKYIYEQYV. DNA for the CDR3: TGTGCCAGCAGTTACAAATACATTTACGAGCAGTACGTC.

This clone was detected only once. The chain carries TRBV7-9 and TRBJ1-2; D possibly corresponds to TRBD1 (5 bases). The CDR3 totals 14 residues. Germline assignment: CDR1 SEHNR and CDR2 FQNEAQ (reference sequence). V was shortened by 5 bases and J by 2 bases, with 12 bases between the two germline ends. In DNA form, the CDR3 reads TGTGCCAGCAGCCCCCGACAGAAAAACTATGGCTACACCTTC. Amino acid sequence: CASSPRQKNYGYTF. The full variable domain, completed using reference TRBV7-9 and TRBJ1-2, is DTGVSQNPRHKITKRGQNVTFRCDPISEHNRLYWYRQTLGQGPEFLTYFQNEAQLEKSRLLSDRFSAERPKGSFSTLEIQRTEQGDSAMYLCASSPRQKNYGYTFGSGTRLTVV.

V usage is TRBV30 and J usage is TRBJ1-1; D unresolved. V lost 4 bases to trimming and J lost 2 bases, with 5 bases between them. From germline, CDR1 is GTSNPN and CDR2 SVGIG (reference sequence). The CDR3 runs to 11 residues. The CDR3: CAWKENTEAFF. For the CDR3, the DNA is TGTGCCTGGAAAGAAAACACTGAAGCTTTCTTT.

The CDR3 region is CASSFRGANVLTF. CDR3 sequence (DNA): TGTGCCAGCAGTTTCAGGGGGGCCAACGTCCTGACTTTC. The chain links TRBV12-3 or TRBV12-4 to TRBJ2-6, with D unresolved. V lost 3 bases, J lost 4 bases, and 4 bases lay in between. The CDR3 totals 13 residues.

The chain recombines TRBV6-6 with TRBJ1-2, with 9 bases aligning to TRBD1. The trim removed 6 bases at V and 6 bases at J, leaving 5 bases unmatched. The CDR3 sequence is 13 residues long. The germline V gene encodes CDR1 MNHNY and CDR2 SVGAGI (reference sequence). This CDR3 is CASRRDRDHGYTF. CDR3 DNA sequence: TGTGCCAGCAGACGGGACAGGGACCATGGCTACACCTTC.

The chain carries TRBV7-3 and TRBJ1-2; 7 bases fit TRBD1. The germline V gene has CDR1 SGHTA and CDR2 FQGTGA. CDR3 length: 14 residues. The V gene end was trimmed by 7 bases and the J gene end by 8 bases; junction bases not matched to a gene: 13. The DNA for the CDR3 is TGTGCCAGCACCAAGACAGGGAGAGATGGGGGCTACACCTTC. Translating it yields CASTKTGRDGGYTF.